Listed below are T cell receptor beta chains from one sample, sequenced in a study of blood T cell repertoires in COVID-19. Sequencing was performed with immunoSEQ multiplex PCR; in TCRdb, only in-frame clones are kept and a portion is missing. The data show about 76,000 clones, over 70% seen once. Sequenced: peripheral blood. The receptors were sampled from a man in his fifties or sixties with active COVID-19. Each CDR3 is given with its conserved first and last residue. The D gene is left open where the match is weak. Size is stated for part of the rows, as once, few or many counts, or as a class when the clone is expanded.

CDR3nt | CDR3aa | abundance | d_gene | j_gene | v_gene
TGTGCCACCAGCGAGCCCGGACAGGGGTCCACAGATACGCAGTATTTT | CATSEPGQGSTDTQYF | . | TRBD1 | TRBJ2-3 | TRBV24-1
TGTGCCAGCAGCCAATTGCCGGCGGATTCACCCCTCCACTTT | CASSQLPADSPLHF | once | . | TRBJ1-6 | TRBV16
TGTGCCAGCAGTTACTCCGGGACAGATAACACTGAAGCTTTCTTT | CASSYSGTDNTEAFF | . | TRBD1 | TRBJ1-1 | TRBV6-5
TGTGCCAGCAGCTTGGGGATGGGGCCAGGCCAGCCCCAGCATTTT | CASSLGMGPGQPQHF | . | . | TRBJ1-5 | TRBV5-4
TGTGCCAGAAGCCCACCGGGGCGGGGGACTGAAGCTTTCTTT | CARSPPGRGTEAFF | once | . | TRBJ1-1 | TRBV5-3
TGTGCCAGTAAATTGGGGGGGAACCCCACGGAGACCCAGTACTTC | CASKLGGNPTETQYF | . | TRBD2 | TRBJ2-5 | TRBV19
TGTGCCAGCAGTTTTCGCTTAGCGGGAGTGGATAATGAGCAGTTCTTC | CASSFRLAGVDNEQFF | . | TRBD2 | TRBJ2-1 | TRBV6-2/TRBV6-3
TGTGCCAGCAGTCAAACCCGGGGCTACGAGCAGTACTTC | CASSQTRGYEQYF | . | . | TRBJ2-7 | TRBV2
TGTGCCAGCAGTCCCCGGACAGGGAATGCTGGGGCCAACGTCCTGACTTTC | CASSPRTGNAGANVLTF | . | TRBD1 | TRBJ2-6 | TRBV28
TGTGCCTGGCTACCTGCCGTGCCTAGCTACAATGAGCAGTTCTTC | CAWLPAVPSYNEQFF | . | . | TRBJ2-1 | TRBV30
TGCGCCAGCAGTTCGTCTGGGGCGAACACTGAAGCTTTCTTT | CASSSSGANTEAFF | . | . | TRBJ1-1 | TRBV5-1
TGTGCCAGCAGTATGATGAGCTCTGGAAACACCATATATTTT | CASSMMSSGNTIYF | few | . | TRBJ1-3 | TRBV6-5
TGTGCCAGCCGGGAGATGGGGGGAAATGAGCAGTTCTTC | CASREMGGNEQFF | . | . | TRBJ2-1 | TRBV4-2
TGTGCCAGCAGTTACTCTAGCGGGAGTTCTTACGAGCAGTACTTC | CASSYSSGSSYEQYF | . | TRBD2 | TRBJ2-7 | TRBV6-2/TRBV6-3
TGCGCCAGCAGCCAAAGTAGGGCTAGCGGGGGGGACTACGAGCAGTACTTC | CASSQSRASGGDYEQYF | once | TRBD2 | TRBJ2-7 | TRBV4-3
TGTGCCAGCAGCCTTCCGCGGGACGGGGCCTACGAGCAGTACTTC | CASSLPRDGAYEQYF | . | . | TRBJ2-7 | TRBV13
TGTGCCAGCAGTGAAGACAGAACATATAATTCACCCCTCCACTTT | CASSEDRTYNSPLHF | . | . | TRBJ1-6 | TRBV2
TGTGCCAGCAGTTTTGGGACAGGGTCCTACGAGCAGTACTTC | CASSFGTGSYEQYF | . | TRBD1 | TRBJ2-7 | TRBV28
TGCGCCAGCAGCTTGTGGGCTAGCGGGTCCTACGAGCAGTACTTC | CASSLWASGSYEQYF | . | TRBD2 | TRBJ2-7 | TRBV5-1
TGTGCCAGCAGCTTAACACTAGCGGGAGGGCGAAGCACAGATACGCAGTATTTT | CASSLTLAGGRSTDTQYF | . | TRBD2 | TRBJ2-3 | TRBV7-3
TGTGCCAGCAGTTTCGCCGGGAGCTCACCCCTCCACTTT | CASSFAGSSPLHF | . | . | TRBJ1-6 | TRBV27
TGTGCCAGCAGCTTGACACAGGGGCCTGCTGGGGGCTACACCTTC | CASSLTQGPAGGYTF | . | TRBD1 | TRBJ1-2 | TRBV27
TGTGCCAGCAGCTTTCATTCTAGCGGGAGAAGCGATACGCAGTATTTT | CASSFHSSGRSDTQYF | . | TRBD2 | TRBJ2-3 | TRBV7-2
TGTGCCAGCAGCGCCCGTGGGGCCCTATCCGGGGAGCTGTTTTTT | CASSARGALSGELFF | few | . | TRBJ2-2 | TRBV6-5
TGTGCCAGCAGTTATGACAGGGCCAAAGCTAACTATGGCTACACCTTC | CASSYDRAKANYGYTF | . | TRBD1 | TRBJ1-2 | TRBV6-5
TGTGCCAGCAGCCAAGGGGAGCTTGGCGAGCAGTACTTC | CASSQGELGEQYF | . | . | TRBJ2-7 | TRBV4-2
TGCGCCAGCAGCAAAACCGGGACTAGCAGCGCAGATACGCAGTATTTT | CASSKTGTSSADTQYF | . | TRBD2 | TRBJ2-3 | TRBV5-1
TGTGCCAGCAGCTTATACAGGGGAAGCAATCAGCCCCAGCATTTT | CASSLYRGSNQPQHF | . | TRBD1 | TRBJ1-5 | TRBV7-2
TGTGCCTGGAGCAGTCAGGGGTACTATGGCTACACCTTC | CAWSSQGYYGYTF | . | . | TRBJ1-2 | TRBV30
TGTGCCAGCAGCCCGAAAGGACTAGCGGGAGGTTACAATGAGCAGTTCTTC | CASSPKGLAGGYNEQFF | . | TRBD2 | TRBJ2-1 | TRBV14
TGTGCCAGCACCCCCTCCGAGAAAGGACTCCCATACGAGCAGTACTTC | CASTPSEKGLPYEQYF | . | . | TRBJ2-7 | TRBV6-4
TGTGCCTGGAGTGGTAGACAGGGGGGTTGGGATGGCTACACCTTC | CAWSGRQGGWDGYTF | few | TRBD1 | TRBJ1-2 | TRBV30